This T cell receptor (beta chain) was recovered during a study of a mutant IDH1 vaccine in newly diagnosed glioma (dated by TCRdb to the early 2020s). Notes on the research overall: Patients were given eight vaccinations, in weeks 1, 3, 5, 7, 11, 15, 19 and 23, which matched visits V03 through V10. Vaccination began 4-6 weeks after radiotherapy alone, or alongside temozolomide cycles in the chemotherapy-containing groups. Of the 32 treated patients, about 60% were male and approximately 38% were female, and the mean age was approximately 39 years. Before enrollment, patients had received standard therapy of radiotherapy alone, temozolomide alone, or radiochemotherapy with temozolomide; most received the combination. Peripheral blood samples were drawn at six visits, namely V03 (baseline), V05, V07, V10, V12 and V13. Longitudinal TCRB deep sequencing was performed for around 23 treated patients wherever samples were available for exploratory analyses. Study-wide findings and limitations: Immune responses induced by the vaccine were seen in roughly 95% of patients across multiple MHC alleles. Availability determined which PBMC samples were chosen for TCRB deep sequencing. Pseudoprogression appeared unrelated to alterations in the top peripheral T cell clonotypes detected by TCRB sequencing. According to the authors, sample limitations meant that analyses of patient blood samples could not be reproduced.

V is reduced by 6 bases and J by 5 bases, leaving a spacing of 11 bases between them. From its cysteine to its phenylalanine, the CDR3 spans 14 amino acids. Kept here is only the CDR3 DNA, which spans 42 bases and is read in frame from base 1. CDR1 and CDR2 are drawn from the germline V gene: SGHTA, FQGNSA. The time point label on this specimen signifies: week 23, last vaccination. Each vaccine dose, consisting of 300 ug of a 20-mer mutant IDH1 peptide in Montanide, was administered subcutaneously with topical imiquimod. All donors had newly diagnosed IDH1-mutant astrocytomas of WHO grade 3 or 4 that showed loss of nuclear ATRX. The samples were drawn from NOA16, a multicentre, single-arm, open-label phase I trial in Germany that tested a mutant IDH1 peptide vaccine in humans for the first time. Genomic DNA for TCRB sequencing was extracted from EDTA blood using the DNeasy Blood and Tissue Kit. The library was built by means of the immunoSEQ multiplex PCR assay. The hsTCRB Kit was used according to the manufacturer's protocol to amplify rearranged TCR beta chain sequences. An Illumina MiSeq was used to sequence the TCRB libraries. The original pipeline was this. The kit vendor's proprietary platform handled demultiplexing, trimming and gene mapping. In its TCRdb copy, this immuneACCESS table keeps in-frame sequences only and misses some clones. Where compared with another copy, unresolved V genes explain less than half of these, and the others have no known cause. Clone size and V and J calls were adopted from that table, with D and trimming inferred from the DNA. This sample gives 30,000 to 40,000 clones in total; roughly 81% of them show up just once. 4% to 6% of the sample is in the top ten clones.

Concerning this clone itself: There is no known antigen for this receptor. Base qualities are not provided; no much larger clone lies one nucleotide away.

The sequencing here drew on PBMCs, taken from a glioma patient whose treatment included an IDH1 peptide vaccine. The chain links TRBV7-2 with TRBJ2-6; the D gene cannot be resolved reliably. The TCR was taken from a man aged 40-49 years with glioma. The bases read TGTGCCAGCAGTCGCTACAATCGGGCCAACGTCCTGACTTTC. It is translated as CASSRYNRANVLTF. This CDR3, with the reference TRBV7-2 and TRBJ2-6 proteins standing in past its ends, gives the full variable domain GAGVSQSPSNKVTEKGKDVELRCDPISGHTALYWYRQSLGQGLEFLIYFQGNSAPDKSGLPSDRFSAERTGGSVSTLTIQRTQQEDSAVYLCASSRYNRANVLTFGAGSRLTVL.